This TCR beta chain emerged from a study of early T cells in non-severe SARS-CoV-2 infection. Across the study: Bulk RNA taken from unsorted whole blood was sequenced, leaving chains unpaired.

Each cDNA molecule carried a unique molecular identifier. One entry per CDR3 protein results from TCRdb running MiXCR on the 5' RACE reads. Here the sample spans approximately 23,000 distinct CDR3 sequences, about 4.6% being singletons. In this sample, this clonotype turned up a few times. Antigen specificity is unknown. This CDR3 has 20 amino acids. Per the germline V gene, CDR1 is SGHTA and CDR2 is FQGNSA. The J segment lost 1 base and the V segment lost 5 bases, leaving 17 bases of the junction unmatched. Study conclusions and caveats: Missing private and CD4 specificities, VDJdb matching favored anti-spike CD8 responses.

This chain joins TRBV7-2 and TRBJ2-3, with TRBD2 matching 11 bases. The TCR comes from an adult who was a healthcare worker with PCR-confirmed SARS-CoV-2 infection or an uninfected control (not recorded which). Material for sequencing was whole blood. CDR3 residues: CASSPSVVAGGRFGTDTQYF. The CDR3 DNA reads as TGTGCCAGCAGCCCCTCGGTGGTAGCGGGAGGGCGCTTCGGCACAGATACGCAGTATTTT. Using reference TRBV7-2 and TRBJ2-3 for the parts outside the CDR3, the full variable domain is GAGVSQSPSNKVTEKGKDVELRCDPISGHTALYWYRQSLGQGLEFLIYFQGNSAPDKSGLPSDRFSAERTGGSVSTLTIQRTQQEDSAVYLCASSPSVVAGGRFGTDTQYFGPGTRLTVL.